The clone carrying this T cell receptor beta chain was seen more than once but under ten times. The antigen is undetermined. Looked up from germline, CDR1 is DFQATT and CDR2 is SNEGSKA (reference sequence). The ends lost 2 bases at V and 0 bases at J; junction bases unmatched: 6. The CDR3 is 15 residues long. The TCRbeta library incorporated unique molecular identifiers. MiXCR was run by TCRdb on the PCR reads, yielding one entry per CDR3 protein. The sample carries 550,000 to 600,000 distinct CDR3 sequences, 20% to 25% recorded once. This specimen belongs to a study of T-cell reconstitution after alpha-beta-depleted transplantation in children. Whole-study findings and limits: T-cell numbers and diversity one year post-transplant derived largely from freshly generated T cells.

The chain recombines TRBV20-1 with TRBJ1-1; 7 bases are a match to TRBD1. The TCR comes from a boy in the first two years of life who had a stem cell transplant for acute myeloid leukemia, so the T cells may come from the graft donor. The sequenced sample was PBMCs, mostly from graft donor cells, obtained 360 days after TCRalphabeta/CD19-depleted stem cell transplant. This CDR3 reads CSARRDSLMNTEAFF. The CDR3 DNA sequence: TGCAGTGCTAGAAGGGACAGCCTTATGAACACTGAAGCTTTCTTT.